These T cell receptor beta chains were read from a single sample in a study of blood T cells in healthy people across ages. TCRdb ran MiXCR on the 5' RACE reads and lists one entry per CDR3 protein. The table lists about 670,000 distinct CDR3 sequences, roughly 41% of them singletons, with 25% to 35% in the top ten. The sample comprised blood. These receptors all stem from a man older than 75 in good health. Both conserved end residues are part of each CDR3.

>TRBJ2-3|TRBV20-1
CSARNRELSTDTQYF
>TRBJ2-6|TRBV4-3
CASSPQAPKTGRYSGANVLTF
>TRBJ2-1|TRBV27
CASSPWTSGRNEQFF
>TRBJ2-3|TRBV28
CASTTLDRGRTDTQYF
>TRBJ2-6|TRBV25-1
CASSEWAAGANVLTF
>TRBJ1-2|TRBV12-3/TRBV12-4
CASGWGSTFYGYTF
>TRBJ2-5|TRBV20-1
CSAGQSGGAGETQYF
>TRBJ2-4|TRBV20-1
CSARSEDLAKNIQYF
>TRBJ2-4|TRBV21-1
CARPGQGVNIQYF
>TRBJ1-6|TRBV5-1
CASSMDRGNSPLHF
>TRBJ2-5|TRBV7-3
CASSLMRGPQETQYF
>TRBJ2-7|TRBV11-1
CASSRRGRGQGLDEQYF
>TRBJ2-5|TRBV7-2
CASSGGGSETQYF
>TRBJ2-2|TRBV6-2/TRBV6-3
CASSYIGVRTGELFF
>TRBJ2-3|TRBV28
CASSLRTSGKRDTQYF
>TRBJ2-5|TRBV29-1
CSVEPSGTETQYF
>TRBJ2-5|TRBV14
CASSPWGEETQYF
>-|TRBV10-3
CAISTGTSYNEQYF
>TRBJ2-7|TRBV18
CASSPGTHREQYF
>TRBJ2-1|TRBV4-1
CASSLTIAGGSSEQFF